The rows below give T cell receptor beta chains drawn from one sample of a study of T-cell reconstitution after alpha-beta-depleted transplantation in children. One entry per CDR3 protein results from TCRdb running MiXCR on the PCR reads. The sample holds about 580,000 distinct CDR3 sequences, over 20% seen once. The specimen comprised PBMCs, sampled before TCRalphabeta/CD19-depleted stem cell transplant. Receptors originate from a boy under two years old with Wiskott-Aldrich syndrome, due to receive a stem cell transplant. CDR3s include the opening cysteine and the closing phenylalanine or tryptophan. Each record gives: V gene, clone size, J gene, D gene, CDR3 protein, CDR3 DNA. D genes are given only for firm matches. Clone size is shown for a subset of rows, as once, few, many or a class of expanded clone.

>TRBV7-9|.|TRBJ2-1|TRBD2
CASSKTSGPGDEQFF
TGTGCCAGCAGCAAAACTAGCGGGCCGGGGGATGAGCAGTTCTTC
>TRBV11-1|few|TRBJ2-1|TRBD1
CASSRDRVTFF
TGTGCCAGCAGCCGAGACAGGGTTACGTTCTTC
>TRBV30|.|TRBJ2-2|.
CAWSVRTSGELFF
TGTGCCTGGAGTGTACGGACTTCCGGGGAGCTGTTTTTT
>TRBV7-2|.|TRBJ2-1|TRBD2
CASSLDSGRNEQFF
TGTGCCAGCAGCTTAGATAGCGGGAGGAATGAGCAGTTCTTC
>TRBV12-3/TRBV12-4|.|TRBJ1-5|TRBD1
CASSFGGGGRTGQPQHF
TGTGCCAGCAGTTTCGGGGGGGGCGGCCGGACAGGACAGCCCCAGCATTTT
>TRBV7-2|many|TRBJ2-1|TRBD2
CASSLGASGRNEQFF
TGTGCCAGCAGCTTGGGGGCTAGCGGGAGAAATGAGCAGTTCTTC
>TRBV28|.|TRBJ1-1|.
CASSGSYTEAFF
TGTGCCAGCAGTGGATCTTACACTGAAGCTTTCTTT
>TRBV20-1|.|TRBJ2-7|TRBD2
CSARDPSSGTEWAYF
TGCAGTGCTAGAGACCCATCTAGCGGGACCGAGTGGGCGTACTTC
>TRBV5-1|.|TRBJ2-1|.
CASSLDTGGGNEQFF
TGCGCCAGCAGCTTGGACACTGGCGGAGGCAATGAGCAGTTCTTC
>TRBV20-1|.|TRBJ1-1|.
CSAQRPGEAFF
TGCAGTGCCCAAAGGCCGGGTGAAGCTTTCTTT
>TRBV20-1|.|TRBJ1-5|.
CSARDSGTNQPQHF
TGCAGTGCTAGAGATTCGGGCACCAATCAGCCCCAGCATTTT
>TRBV5-1|few|TRBJ2-5|.
CASSLRKSGRQETQYF
TGCGCCAGCAGCTTGAGGAAAAGCGGTAGACAAGAGACCCAGTACTTC
>TRBV6-5|.|TRBJ2-7|.
CASSYSWRGLPSSSEQYF
TGTGCCAGCAGTTACTCGTGGAGGGGGCTCCCTAGTTCCTCCGAGCAGTACTTC
>TRBV9|few|TRBJ2-1|.
CASSVVGTAHNEQFF
TGTGCCAGCAGCGTAGTGGGAACAGCCCACAATGAGCAGTTCTTC
>TRBV10-2|few|TRBJ2-7|TRBD1
CASTEWTGAYEQYF
TGCGCCAGCACTGAGTGGACAGGGGCCTACGAGCAGTACTTC
>TRBV5-1|few|TRBJ2-7|TRBD1
CASSPGQDTISEQYF
TGCGCCAGCAGCCCTGGACAGGACACTATCTCCGAGCAGTACTTC
>TRBV2|.|TRBJ2-1|TRBD2
CASSDARLAGLSNEQFF
TGTGCCAGCAGCGACGCGAGACTAGCGGGCCTAAGCAATGAGCAGTTCTTC
>TRBV20-1|.|TRBJ2-5|.
CCARDGGTKTQYF
TGCTGTGCTAGAGACGGCGGGACCAAGACCCAGTACTTC
>TRBV14|.|TRBJ2-5|.
CASSLLDLGGQETQYF
TGTGCCAGCAGCCTACTCGATTTGGGAGGACAAGAGACCCAGTACTTC
>TRBV20-1|few|TRBJ2-3|.
CSAWNPSSSTDTQYF
TGCAGTGCTTGGAACCCTAGCTCTAGCACAGATACGCAGTATTTT
>TRBV2|.|TRBJ2-3|.
CASRYGMAVGDTQYF
TGTGCCAGCAGGTACGGGATGGCCGTAGGAGATACGCAGTATTTT
>TRBV5-1|.|TRBJ2-1|TRBD2
CASSLGLAGVYNEQFF
TGTGCCAGCAGTTTAGGGCTAGCGGGAGTTTACAATGAGCAGTTCTTC
>TRBV7-8|few|TRBJ2-7|.
CASSWTESYEQYF
TGTGCCAGCAGCTGGACAGAGTCCTACGAGCAGTACTTC
>TRBV11-2|.|TRBJ1-6|.
CASSTGGNSPLHF
TGTGCCAGCAGCACGGGAGGGAATTCACCCCTCCACTTT
>TRBV19|.|TRBJ2-1|.
CASSVVSYNEQFF
TGTGCCAGTAGTGTTGTTTCCTACAATGAGCAGTTCTTC
>TRBV5-1|few|TRBJ2-1|TRBD2
CASSQSAGYYNEQFF
TGCGCCAGCAGCCAATCAGCGGGATACTACAATGAGCAGTTCTTC
>TRBV6-6|.|TRBJ1-4|.
CASSYPQGLFF
TGTGCCAGCAGTTACCCACAGGGACTGTTTTTT
>TRBV11-1|few|TRBJ1-1|TRBD1
CASSPRDRWGTEAFF
TGTGCCAGCAGCCCACGGGACAGGTGGGGCACTGAAGCTTTCTTT
>TRBV18|few|TRBJ1-4|.
CASSPTGGLATNEKLFF
TGTGCCAGCTCACCTACGGGGGGCCTTGCAACTAATGAAAAACTGTTTTTT
>TRBV11-2|.|TRBJ2-1|.
CASNHNNEQFF
TGTGCCAGCAACCATAACAATGAGCAGTTCTTC
>TRBV12-3/TRBV12-4|few|TRBJ2-7|.
CASSLGLLYEQYF
TGTGCCAGCAGTTTAGGGCTCCTATACGAGCAGTACTTC
>TRBV5-1|.|TRBJ2-1|TRBD1
CASSARMDRINEQFF
TGCGCCAGCAGCGCTAGGATGGACAGGATCAATGAGCAGTTCTTC
>TRBV28|.|TRBJ1-2|.
CASSLPGADYGYTF
TGTGCCAGCAGTTTACCGGGGGCGGACTATGGCTACACCTTC
>TRBV5-1|.|TRBJ2-3|TRBD2
CASSAGTSATSTDTQYF
TGCGCCAGCAGCGCCGGGACTAGCGCAACTAGCACAGATACGCAGTATTTT
>TRBV27|.|TRBJ2-1|.
CASSLDGKNNEQFF
TGTGCCAGCAGTTTAGATGGCAAGAACAATGAGCAGTTCTTC
>TRBV4-2|.|TRBJ2-7|TRBD1
CASSQPGTAEQYF
TGTGCCAGCAGCCAACCGGGGACAGCCGAGCAGTACTTC
>TRBV5-1|few|TRBJ2-1|.
CASSIVMPGGEQFF
TGCGCCAGCAGCATTGTTATGCCGGGGGGCGAGCAGTTCTTC
>TRBV5-5|.|TRBJ2-4|.
CASSPGTENIQYF
TGTGCCAGCAGCCCCGGGACTGAAAACATTCAGTACTTC
>TRBV20-1|.|TRBJ2-7|.
CSARTSYEQYF
TGCAGTGCCAGAACATCCTACGAGCAGTACTTC
>TRBV6-5|few|TRBJ2-1|TRBD2
CASSYFSGRPSEQFF
TGTGCCAGCAGTTACTTTAGCGGGAGGCCATCTGAGCAGTTCTTC
>TRBV29-1|few|TRBJ1-5|.
CSVGTVNQPQHF
TGCAGCGTTGGCACGGTCAATCAGCCCCAGCATTTT
>TRBV29-1|.|TRBJ2-7|.
CSVEFSFEQYF
TGCAGCGTTGAATTTTCTTTTGAGCAGTACTTC
>TRBV7-9|.|TRBJ2-3|.
CASSFSSGWTDTQYF
TGTGCCAGCAGCTTTTCCTCGGGGTGGACAGATACGCAGTATTTT